The 6 T cell receptor beta chains presented below share a single source sample, sequenced in a study of blood T cell repertoires in COVID-19. The repertoire was sequenced with immunoSEQ multiplex PCR; TCRdb's copy has only in-frame clones and lacks some. The table has about 100,000 clones, about 91% seen once. Input material: peripheral blood. The receptors originated from a man aged 45-65 years with acute or convalescent COVID-19.

This clone was counted only a few times. The J gene is TRBJ2-5, the V gene TRBV6-5; TRBD1 agrees at 9 bases. The ends lost 10 bases at V and 4 bases at J; junction bases unmatched: 7. Germline lookup yields CDR1 MNHEY and CDR2 SVGAGI. This CDR3 is built from 13 residues. CDR3: CATGTGSRETQYF. The CDR3 nucleotides are TGTGCCACCGGGACAGGGAGTCGAGAGACCCAGTACTTC.

On this clone: One end of the junction varies from germline; a read error may be responsible. The rearrangement joins TRBV18 to TRBJ1-2; the D gene is possibly TRBD1 (5 bases). This CDR3 region has 12 residues. Germline V gene sequence: CDR1 KGHSH, CDR2 LQKENI. CDR3 region: CASSPLRATNHF. In DNA, the CDR3 is TGTGCCAGCTCACCACTCAGGGCGACCAACCACTTC.

The rearrangement joins TRBV18 to TRBJ1-2, with D possibly being TRBD1 (5 bases). The ends were cut back, 8 bases at V and 3 bases at J, with 19 bases in the middle. CDR1 and CDR2 (germline): KGHSH, LQKENI. The CDR3 contains 15 residues. CDR3 amino acids: CASTPASSGDYGYTF. CDR3 nucleotide sequence: TGTGCCAGCACTCCAGCAAGCTCGGGGGACTATGGCTACACCTTC. The full variable domain, completed using reference TRBV18 and TRBJ1-2, is NAGVMQNPRHLVRRRGQEARLRCSPMKGHSHVYWYRQLPEEGLKFMVYLQKENIIDESGMPKERFSAEFPKEGPSILRIQQVVRGDSAAYFCASTPASSGDYGYTFGSGTRLTVV.

V usage is TRBV19 and J usage is TRBJ1-3; 8 positions match TRBD1. This CDR3 comprises 14 residues. After removal of 9 bases from V and 0 bases from J, the junction contained 4 bases not matched to a gene. The germline V gene encodes CDR1 LNHDA and CDR2 SQIVND (reference sequence). CDR3 sequence (DNA): TGTGCCAGCGGACAGGGCCTCTCTGGAAACACCATATATTTT. Translation gives CASGQGLSGNTIYF.

This rearrangement joins TRBV27 to TRBJ1-1, with D hard to call. Trimming took off 3 bases at V and 1 base at J, with 6 bases between the two ends. The CDR3 runs to 13 residues. Germline V gene lookup returns CDR1 MNHEY and CDR2 SMNVEV (reference sequence). Here the CDR3 DNA reads TGTGCCAGCAGTTTTAACAGGAACACTGAAGCTTTCTTT. It encodes CASSFNRNTEAFF.

The J gene is TRBJ1-1, the V gene TRBV2; D is undetermined. Germline V gene sequence: CDR1 SNHLY, CDR2 FYNNEI. V was shortened by 9 bases and J by 0 bases, with 8 bases between the two germline ends. This CDR3 comprises 12 residues. The CDR3 coding sequence is TGTGCCAGATTGGAGCTGAACACTGAAGCTTTCTTT. Translated, it gives CARLELNTEAFF. Full variable domain (rest looked up from reference TRBV2 and TRBJ1-1): EPEVTQTPSHQVTQMGQEVILRCVPISNHLYFYWYRQILGQKVEFLVSFYNNEISEKSEIFDDQFSVERPDGSNFTLKIRSTKLEDSAMYFCARLELNTEAFFGQGTRLTVV.